Sequencing of this T cell receptor beta chain was carried out in a study of blood T cells in healthy people across ages. Through a sample-barcoded 5' primer and a J-beta primer mix, a second PCR was run for roughly 7 to 12 cycles. A single record per CDR3 protein comes from TCRdb applying MiXCR to the 5' RACE reads. The data contain roughly 800,000 distinct CDR3 sequences, 58% of them seen just once; the ten biggest clones take up 22%. The CDR3 covers 14 residues. The germline V gene has CDR1 SGHDN and CDR2 FVKESK. The rearrangement joins TRBV14 to TRBJ2-7; weak D call: TRBD1 (5 bases). The J call may be mistaken, given a closer DNA end match to TRBJ2-5. This TCR derives from a man under 40 in good health. Input material: blood. CDR3 residues: CASSQDRRGETQYF. CDR3 in DNA: TGTGCCAGCAGCCAAGATCGAAGGGGAGAGACCCAGTACTTC.